These 25 T cell receptor beta chains were all obtained from the same sample, sequenced in a study of identical twins. TCRdb called the 5' RACE reads again in MiXCR, with one record for every CDR3 protein. The sample lists roughly 690,000 distinct CDR3 sequences, 21% seen once, with over 4% in the top ten. The same sample was also studied in work on T cells expressing NK-cell markers.

Sequences were obtained from PBMCs. Every receptor here comes from a woman in her late teens or twenties in good health.

This clonotype was observed once. This sequence joins TRBV4-1 and TRBJ1-1, with D possibly being TRBD1 (5 bases). CDR3 length: 17 amino acids. Germline CDR1 is MGHRA and CDR2 is YSYEKL. Deletions cut 3 bases from V and 0 bases from J, with 17 bases between. Written as DNA, the CDR3 is TGCGCCAGCAGCCACAGACAGACTAGTACTATGAACACTGAAGCTTTCTTT. Its protein is CASSHRQTSTMNTEAFF.

This clonotype has a handful of counts. The chain links TRBV6-2 or TRBV6-3 to TRBJ1-6; 10 bases align to TRBD1. Trimming took 2 bases from V and 10 from J; bases not matched to a gene: 2. From germline, CDR1 is MNHEY and CDR2 SVGEGT. The CDR3 spans 14 residues. The CDR3, as DNA: TGTGCCAGCAGTTACAGGACAGGGGGATCACCCCTCCACTTT. Translated: CASSYRTGGSPLHF.

This clonotype was counted only a few times. The chain employs TRBV6-1 and TRBJ2-7, with TRBD1 as a possible D gene (5 bases). There are 15 residues in the CDR3. Looked up from germline, CDR1 is MNHNS and CDR2 is SASEGT. V dropped 3 bases and J dropped 1 base, with 13 bases sitting between them. Here the CDR3 DNA reads TGTGCCAGCAGTGATCGATCGACAGAATCCTACGAGCAGTACTTC. Its translation is CASSDRSTESYEQYF.

This clonotype was seen many times. The chain is built from TRBV6-5 and TRBJ2-5; 7 nucleotides match TRBD1. The CDR3 contains 15 residues. Germline values: CDR1 MNHEY, CDR2 SVGAGI. Trimming took 3 bases from V and 2 from J; bases not matched to a gene: 6. CDR3 protein: CASSYLGTAQETQYF. The CDR3 DNA is TGTGCCAGCAGTTATTTAGGGACAGCACAAGAGACCCAGTACTTC.

This clonotype was observed a handful of times. The genes are TRBV4-3 and TRBJ2-1; TRBD1 might be the D (5 bases). The CDR3 spans 16 residues. The germline V gene encodes CDR1 LGHNA and CDR2 YSLEER. V was cut by 0 bases and J by 6 bases, with 15 bases left in between. The CDR3 coding sequence is TGCGCCAGCAGCCAAGATAGGGGTCTCTTTGGCAATGAGCAGTTCTTC. Its translation: CASSQDRGLFGNEQFF.

The chain is built from TRBV7-9 and TRBJ2-3; TRBD2 agrees at 12 bases. The CDR3 runs to 15 residues. J was trimmed by 3 bases and V by 6 bases; bases with no gene match: 4. CDR1 and CDR2 (germline): SEHNR, FQNEAQ (reference sequence). In DNA, the CDR3 is TGTGCCAGCAGACGGACTAGCGGGACTACAGATACGCAGTATTTT. It codes for CASRRTSGTTDTQYF.

This clonotype was detected a few times. The chain recombines TRBV20-1 with TRBJ2-3; D is perhaps TRBD1 or TRBD2 (5 bases each). Germline V gives CDR1 DFQATT, CDR2 SNEGSKA (reference sequence). The CDR3 has 14 residues. V dropped 5 bases and J dropped 4 bases, with 16 bases sitting between them. CDR3 amino acids: CSAGLGDWADTQYF. In nucleotides, the CDR3 is TGCAGTGCTGGTCTGGGGGATTGGGCAGATACGCAGTATTTT.

This clonotype was counted only a few times. This chain connects TRBV24-1 to TRBJ2-1; TRBD1 matches at 10 bases. Unmatched junction bases numbered 9, after V lost 4 bases and J lost 10 bases. Looked up from germline, CDR1 is KGHDR and CDR2 is SFDVKD. There are 15 residues in the CDR3. CDR3: CATSDPGTGVSEQFF. The CDR3 nucleotides are TGTGCCACCAGTGACCCCGGGACAGGGGTATCGGAGCAGTTCTTC.

CDR3 nucleotides: TGTGCCAGCAGTTTAGTTTTCGAGGAAGCTTTCTTT. Protein: CASSLVFEEAFF. The chain carries TRBV12-3 or TRBV12-4 and TRBJ1-1; D gene uncertain. V shed 1 base and J shed 8 bases, with 8 bases lying between them. The CDR3 runs 12 residues.

The chain couples TRBV7-9 to TRBJ2-7; D might be TRBD2 (6 bases). The CDR3 spans 15 residues. V gave up 5 bases and J gave up 5 bases, with 19 bases separating them. CDR1 and CDR2 (germline): SEHNR, FQNEAQ (reference sequence). The CDR3: CASSLLPGGINEQYF. In DNA, the CDR3 is TGTGCCAGCAGCCTACTACCCGGGGGTATCAACGAGCAGTACTTC.

This clonotype was counted ten times or more. The chain's CDR3 is CASSRFFGEQYF. In nucleotides, the CDR3 is TGTGCCAGCAGCCGTTTTTTCGGCGAGCAGTACTTC. The chain carries TRBV7-2 and TRBJ2-7, with unresolved D. Between the trimmed V and J ends, which lost 5 bases and 6 bases, there was a span of 11 bases. This CDR3 has 12 amino acids. Germline CDR1 SGHTA, CDR2 FQGNSA.

There are many counts of this clonotype. This rearrangement joins TRBV6-5 to TRBJ1-2; D is perhaps TRBD1 (6 bases). Between the trimmed V and J ends, which lost 3 bases and 3 bases, there was a span of 14 bases. The CDR3 runs to 15 residues. Germline CDR1 MNHEY, CDR2 SVGAGI. The CDR3 DNA reads as TGTGCCAGCAGTTATTCCGGGACAAGTTACTATGGCTACACCTTC. It codes for CASSYSGTSYYGYTF.

This clonotype was seen only a few times. The J gene is TRBJ1-6, the V gene TRBV20-1; TRBD1 agrees at 9 bases. The CDR3 is made up of 14 amino acids. The V gene end was trimmed by 6 bases and the J gene end by 5 bases; junction bases not matched to a gene: 5. Germline CDR1 and CDR2: DFQATT and SNEGSKA (reference sequence). The CDR3 is CSATGTGNNSPLHF. CDR3 in DNA: TGCAGTGCCACCGGGACAGGGAATAATTCACCCCTCCACTTT.

The chain has TRBV12-3 or TRBV12-4 and TRBJ1-2; 7 bases line up with TRBD1. The CDR3 is 14 residues long. Germline trimming cut 5 bases from V and 1 base from J; bases unmatched to any gene: 4. CDR3 region: CASSEQGFNYGYTF. The CDR3 DNA reads TGTGCCAGCAGTGAACAGGGGTTTAACTATGGCTACACCTTC.

The V gene is TRBV12-3 or TRBV12-4, the J gene TRBJ2-5, with D tentatively TRBD1 (6 bases). The V gene lost 3 bases and the J gene lost 2 bases, with 16 bases spanning the gap. The CDR3 covers 16 residues. Here the CDR3 reads CASSLGPFRGQETQYF. The CDR3 bases are TGTGCCAGCAGTTTGGGCCCTTTTAGGGGGCAAGAGACCCAGTACTTC.

The chain has TRBV6-6 and TRBJ2-5; tentative D call: TRBD1 (6 bases). The ends were cut back, 4 bases at V and 13 bases at J, with 13 bases in the middle. Germline V gene sequence: CDR1 MNHNY, CDR2 SVGAGI (reference sequence). CDR3 length: 11 residues. This CDR3 is CASSSTGSAYF. CDR3 DNA sequence: TGTGCCAGCAGTTCAACAGGGTCCGCGTACTTC.

The genes are TRBV27 and TRBJ2-7; no reliable D call. CDR1 and CDR2 (germline): MNHEY, SMNVEV (reference sequence). The V and J ends lost 4 bases and 7 bases respectively, with 14 bases between them. The CDR3 is made up of 13 amino acids. The CDR3 here is CASSSGRQGEQYF. CDR3 coding DNA: TGTGCCAGCAGTTCCGGACGGCAAGGGGAGCAGTACTTC.

This clonotype was picked up a small number of times. The chain joins TRBV15 to TRBJ2-3; D is unclear. CDR3 size: 13 residues. Per germline, CDR1 LNHNV and CDR2 YYDKDF (reference sequence). Trimming cost V 5 bases and J 10 bases, with 16 bases left between them. The CDR3 reads CATSGPSPIAQYF. The CDR3 DNA is TGTGCCACCAGCGGGCCATCCCCGATCGCGCAGTATTTT. Looking up the rest from reference TRBV15 and TRBJ2-3 gives the full variable domain: DAMVIQNPRYQVTQFGKPVTLSCSQTLNHNVMYWYQQKSSQAPKLLFHYYDKDFNNEADTPDNFQSRRPNTSFCFLDIRSPGLGDTAMYLCATSGPSPIAQYFGPGTRLTVL.

The chain is built from TRBV20-1 and TRBJ1-2, with D possibly TRBD1 on 6 matching bases. V shed 0 bases and J shed 3 bases, with 11 bases lying between them. This CDR3 is built from 14 residues. Looked up from germline, CDR1 is DFQATT and CDR2 is SNEGSKA (reference sequence). CDR3 sequence (DNA): TGCAGTGCTAGAGAATGGGGGGCTGACTATGGCTACACCTTC. Amino acids: CSAREWGADYGYTF.

This clonotype has only a few counts. The genes are TRBV7-3 and TRBJ1-2; no clear D. This CDR3 spans 13 amino acids. Per the germline V gene, CDR1 is SGHTA and CDR2 is FQGTGA. The V end lost 1 base, the J end lost 6 bases, and 9 bases lay between the germline ends. CDR3 coding DNA: TGTGCCAGCAGCTTAAAGCCAGGTCATGGCTACACCTTC. As protein: CASSLKPGHGYTF.

This clonotype showed up many times. The chain carries TRBV5-1 and TRBJ2-1, with TRBD2 identical over 13 bases. The CDR3 totals 16 residues. With 4 bases clipped from V and 5 bases from J, the junction kept 6 bases outside the gene matches. Germline lookup yields CDR1 SGHRS and CDR2 YFSETQ. The CDR3 DNA reads as TGCGCCAGCAGCGTAATGGGACTAGCGGGGAACAATGAGCAGTTCTTC. It yields the protein CASSVMGLAGNNEQFF.

J is TRBJ2-2 and V is TRBV6-1; TRBD2 is a possible D gene (6 bases). Trimming took 6 bases from V and 2 from J, leaving 10 bases between them. Per the germline V gene, CDR1 is MNHNS and CDR2 is SASEGT. The CDR3 has 14 residues. The CDR3 sequence is CASRRGDNTGELFF. DNA of the CDR3: TGTGCCAGCAGACGCGGGGATAACACCGGGGAGCTGTTTTTT.

This clonotype showed up just once. This chain connects TRBV4-2 to TRBJ2-5, with 15 bases identical to TRBD2. The CDR3 is 18 residues long. Germline V gene sequence: CDR1 LGHNA, CDR2 YNFKEQ. The junction had 10 bases not matched to a gene; V was cut back by 4 bases and J by 4 bases. CDR3 protein: CASSLRTSGGAVGETQYF. The CDR3 region has the DNA TGTGCCAGCAGCCTACGGACTAGCGGGGGGGCTGTGGGAGAGACCCAGTACTTC.

This chain uses TRBV11-3 with TRBJ2-3; D call uncertain. The germline CDR1 and CDR2 sequences are SGHNT and YENEEA. The CDR3 is 14 residues long. V lost 4 bases and J lost 5, with 13 bases in between. The CDR3 nucleotides are TGTGCCAGCAGCTGGGCCGGTTGGGGAGATACGCAGTATTTT. This codes for CASSWAGWGDTQYF. Full variable domain (outside the CDR3, taken from reference TRBV11-3 and TRBJ2-3): EAGVVQSPRYKIIEKKQPVAFWCNPISGHNTLYWYLQNLGQGPELLIRYENEEAVDDSQLPKDRFSAERLKGVDSTLKIQPAELGDSAVYLCASSWAGWGDTQYFGPGTRLTVL.

This clonotype was found a few times. The J gene is TRBJ2-7, the V gene TRBV6-1, with no clear D. Trimming left V 5 bases short and J 4 bases short, with 15 bases between. Germline lookup yields CDR1 MNHNS and CDR2 SASEGT. This CDR3 has 14 residues. CDR3 DNA sequence: TGTGCCAGCAGTCTGGACCCCGCCCATTACGAGCAGTACTTC. Its protein product is CASSLDPAHYEQYF.